Below are 30 T cell receptor beta chains sequenced from a single sample in a study of blood T cell repertoires in COVID-19. The repertoire was sequenced with immunoSEQ multiplex PCR; TCRdb's copy has only in-frame clones and lacks some. The sample holds under 300,000 clones, around four fifths seen once. Sample: peripheral blood. These receptors were obtained from an elderly man with acute or convalescent COVID-19.

The chain employs TRBV5-4 and TRBJ2-1; 9 bases are shared with TRBD2. The V gene's germline CDR1 is SGHNT and CDR2 YYREEE (reference sequence). The CDR3 runs to 15 residues. V shed 4 bases, J shed 6 bases, and the junction held 8 bases outside the gene matches. The CDR3 reads CASSLERGAPNEQFF. CDR3 in DNA: TGTGCCAGCAGCCTGGAGCGGGGGGCCCCCAATGAGCAGTTCTTC.

The V call is TRBV5-1, the J call TRBJ2-1, with 8 bases lining up with TRBD1. CDR3 length: 21 residues. J gave up 0 bases and V 3 bases, and 20 bases lay outside the gene matches. The germline CDR1 and CDR2 sequences are SGHRS and YFSETQ. The CDR3 DNA follows: TGCGCCAGCAGCTCCCCCCCCGGCCAGGGGGCTGCCGCCAGCTCCTACAATGAGCAGTTCTTC. It codes for CASSSPPGQGAAASSYNEQFF.

This rearrangement joins TRBV7-2 to TRBJ1-4, with D maybe TRBD1 (5 bases). The CDR3 has 16 residues. Deletions cut 6 bases from V and 0 bases from J, with 14 bases between. Germline V gene lookup returns CDR1 SGHTA and CDR2 FQGNSA. CDR3 loop: CASSFMGGTTNEKLFF. The CDR3 DNA reads TGTGCCAGCAGTTTTATGGGGGGAACAACTAATGAAAAACTGTTTTTT.

The CDR3 sequence is CASSREYGTDTQYF. The CDR3 DNA reads TGTGCCAGCAGCCGGGAGTACGGCACAGATACGCAGTATTTT. The chain combines TRBV6-5 with TRBJ2-3, with a possible D match to TRBD2 (6 bases). Germline CDR1 MNHEY, CDR2 SVGAGI. The CDR3 loop spans 14 amino acids. The V gene lost 6 bases and the J gene lost 1 base, with 11 bases spanning the gap.

V usage is TRBV29-1 and J usage is TRBJ1-2, with no clear D. The CDR3 loop spans 12 amino acids. Per germline, CDR1 SQVTM and CDR2 ANQGSEA. The ends were cut back, 8 bases at V and 0 bases at J, with 10 bases in the middle. The CDR3 DNA is TGCAGCCACCGTACTTCTAACTATGGCTACACCTTC. It is translated as CSHRTSNYGYTF.

The chain carries TRBV9 and TRBJ2-2, with 7 positions matching TRBD2. There are 14 residues in the CDR3. V was pared by 0 bases and J by 6 bases, with 2 bases of the junction left unmatched. Germline V CDR1 and CDR2: SGDLS, YYNGEE. The CDR3 protein is CASSVGEGSGELFF. In DNA form, the CDR3 reads TGTGCCAGCAGCGTAGGGGAGGGCTCCGGGGAGCTGTTTTTT.

This sequence joins TRBV30 and TRBJ2-7; TRBD1 matches 7 bases. CDR3 length: 13 amino acids. V shed 0 bases, J shed 6 bases, and the junction held 5 bases outside the gene matches. Germline CDR1 GTSNPN, CDR2 SVGIG (reference sequence). This CDR3 is CAWSVRGQSEQYF. The CDR3 coding sequence is TGTGCCTGGAGTGTACGGGGACAGAGCGAGCAGTACTTC.

A single count supports this clone. V gene TRBV3-1 (or the pseudogene TRBV3-2) combines with J gene TRBJ2-7, with D perhaps matching TRBD2 (5 bases). Trimming pared 1 base from V and 7 bases from J, leaving 17 bases between. This CDR3 spans 15 amino acids. CDR1 LGHDT and CDR2 YNNKEL come from the germline V gene (reference sequence). CDR3 nucleotide sequence: TGTGCCAGCAGCCAAGTACTAGTCAGTTCGAGAGAGCAGTACTTC. This gives the protein CASSQVLVSSREQYF.

CDR3 amino acids: CASNPWGGKNTIYF. The CDR3 region has the DNA TGTGCCAGCAACCCTTGGGGGGGAAAAAACACCATATATTTT. V is TRBV6-5 and J is TRBJ1-3; D is perhaps TRBD1 (5 bases). V lost 7 bases, J lost 6 bases, and 16 bases lay in between. The CDR3 length is 14 residues. Germline CDR1 reads MNHEY; CDR2 reads SVGAGI.

Worth noting for this clone: Other nucleotide sequences in the sample specify the same CDR3. The chain is built from TRBV5-1 and TRBJ2-5; D gene ambiguous. With 2 bases removed from V and 4 bases from J, the gap between germline ends came to 9 bases. Germline CDR1 and CDR2: SGHRS and YFSETQ. This CDR3 region has 13 residues. In DNA form, the CDR3 reads TGCGCCAGCAGCTTATCTAGGAGAGAGACCCAGTACTTC. This sequence encodes CASSLSRRETQYF.

The chain links TRBV24-1 to TRBJ2-2, with 9 bases lining up with TRBD1. V gave up 3 bases and J gave up 7 bases; unmatched junction bases: 2. The CDR3 totals 14 residues. Germline lookup yields CDR1 KGHDR and CDR2 SFDVKD. CDR3: CATSDPTGGGELFF. The CDR3 nucleotides read TGTGCCACCAGTGATCCGACAGGGGGCGGGGAGCTGTTTTTT.

This chain joins TRBV10-3 and TRBJ1-6, with D perhaps TRBD1 (5 bases). The CDR3 runs 14 residues. CDR1 and CDR2 (germline): ENHRY, SYGVKD. V was shortened by 6 bases and J by 5 bases, with 11 bases between the two germline ends. CDR3 DNA sequence: TGTGCCATCAGAGACAGAACCAATAATTCACCCCTCCACTTT. It codes for CAIRDRTNNSPLHF.

The V call is TRBV7-2, the J call TRBJ1-1; a weak D match, TRBD1 (5 bases). The CDR3 length is 13 residues. With 5 bases removed from V and 0 bases from J, the gap between germline ends came to 7 bases. Germline V gene sequence: CDR1 SGHTA, CDR2 FQGNSA. The CDR3 spells CASSPGLNTEAFF. The CDR3 DNA is TGTGCCAGCAGCCCAGGGTTGAACACTGAAGCTTTCTTT.

The chain links TRBV2 to TRBJ2-7; D remains ambiguous. The CDR3 spans 11 residues. V was shortened by 7 bases and J by 5 bases, with 9 bases between the two germline ends. Germline values: CDR1 SNHLY, CDR2 FYNNEI. CDR3 in DNA: TGTGCCAGCACAACTTTAGACGAGCAGTACTTC. Protein sequence: CASTTLDEQYF.

The rearrangement uses TRBV7-2 and TRBJ2-2; D is uncertain. V dropped 1 base and J dropped 4 bases, with 13 bases sitting between them. CDR1 and CDR2 (germline): SGHTA, FQGNSA. CDR3 length: 16 amino acids. The CDR3 sequence: CASSLGTLRGTGELFF. CDR3 nucleotide sequence: TGTGCCAGCAGCTTAGGAACTTTGCGAGGCACCGGGGAGCTGTTTTTT.

The chain recombines TRBV6-5 with TRBJ1-5; D is undetermined. Trimming took 2 bases from V and 6 from J, leaving 11 bases between them. Germline-derived CDR1 and CDR2 are MNHEY and SVGAGI. CDR3 length: 14 amino acids. This CDR3 is CASSYRGTGQPQHF. CDR3 bases: TGTGCCAGCAGTTACCGGGGTACGGGTCAGCCCCAGCATTTT.

The V gene is TRBV11-2, the J gene TRBJ2-7, with TRBD2 matching 11 bases. J gave up 5 bases and V 0 bases, and 3 bases lay outside the gene matches. The CDR3 has 15 amino acids. The V gene's germline CDR1 is SGHAT and CDR2 FQNNGV. Written as DNA, the CDR3 is TGTGCCAGCAGCTTAGAAACTAGCGGGAGTAACGAGCAGTACTTC. Its protein product is CASSLETSGSNEQYF. The variable domain in full, completed from reference TRBV11-2 and TRBJ2-7, reads EAGVAQSPRYKIIEKRQSVAFWCNPISGHATLYWYQQILGQGPKLLIQFQNNGVVDDSQLPKDRFSAERLKGVDSTLKIQPAKLEDSAVYLCASSLETSGSNEQYFGPGTRLTVT.

The V and J genes are TRBV4-1 and TRBJ2-7; D is perhaps TRBD2 (5 bases). Germline CDR1 MGHRA, CDR2 YSYEKL. The CDR3 has 14 amino acids. The V end lost 0 bases, the J end lost 6 bases, and 12 bases lay between the germline ends. The CDR3: CASSQEVRGGEQYF. In DNA, the CDR3 is TGCGCCAGCAGCCAAGAGGTACGGGGTGGCGAGCAGTACTTC.

The V gene is TRBV29-1, the J gene TRBJ2-1; D is ambiguous. Trimming stripped 0 bases from V and 4 bases from J, with 10 bases between. The CDR3 has 14 amino acids. Germline V gene sequence: CDR1 SQVTM, CDR2 ANQGSEA. CDR3 amino acids: CSVEEAGRYNEQFF. CDR3 bases: TGCAGCGTTGAAGAGGCAGGAAGGTACAATGAGCAGTTCTTC.

This clone was seen more than once but under ten times. Other DNA sequences in this specimen translate into the identical CDR3. The chain employs TRBV9 and TRBJ2-7; the match to TRBD2 covers 12 bases. The germline gives CDR1 SGDLS, CDR2 YYNGEE. Germline trimming cut 3 bases from V and 5 bases from J; bases unmatched to any gene: 3. The CDR3 sequence is 14 residues long. The CDR3 DNA follows: TGTGCCAGCAGCGCGACTAGCGGGAGTGACGAGCAGTACTTC. It specifies CASSATSGSDEQYF.

The CDR3 coding sequence is TGTGCCACCAGTGAATACTATGTGTACAGGGAAGTCTACGAGCAGTACTTC. This sequence encodes CATSEYYVYREVYEQYF. The J gene is TRBJ2-7, the V gene TRBV24-1, with D tentatively TRBD1 (6 bases). CDR1 and CDR2 from the germline V gene are KGHDR and SFDVKD. V lost 4 bases and J 3 bases, leaving 21 bases between the germline ends. This CDR3 has 17 residues.

This clone has just one count. The rearrangement links TRBV18 to TRBJ2-2; 7 bases line up with TRBD2. The germline V gene has CDR1 KGHSH and CDR2 LQKENI. V was pared by 1 base and J by 0 bases, with 5 bases of the junction left unmatched. The CDR3 is made up of 17 amino acids. In nucleotides, the CDR3 is TGTGCCAGCTCACCACGGGCTAGCGGTTCGAACACCGGGGAGCTGTTTTTT. Protein product: CASSPRASGSNTGELFF.

V usage is TRBV3-1 (or the pseudogene TRBV3-2) and J usage is TRBJ1-3; possible D gene TRBD1, 5 bases. This CDR3 region has 15 residues. Germline CDR1 reads LGHDT; CDR2 reads YNNKEL (reference sequence). Trimming took 2 bases from V and 1 from J, leaving 9 bases between them. In nucleotides, the CDR3 is TGTGCCAGCAGCCAACCAGGGTGGTCTGGAAACACCATATATTTT. Translating it yields CASSQPGWSGNTIYF.

This chain uses TRBV27 with TRBJ1-2; the match to TRBD1 covers 9 bases. Per germline, CDR1 MNHEY and CDR2 SMNVEV (reference sequence). V gave up 9 bases and J gave up 5 bases; unmatched junction bases: 13. The CDR3 loop spans 15 amino acids. CDR3 coding DNA: TGTGCCAGTAGCAGTAGGGGACAGGGCCCATATGGCTACACCTTC. Protein product: CASSSRGQGPYGYTF.

The rearrangement uses TRBV18 and TRBJ2-1, with 10 nucleotides matching TRBD1. This CDR3 contains 16 residues. V lost 2 bases, J lost 7 bases, and 8 bases stayed unmatched. Looked up from germline, CDR1 is KGHSH and CDR2 is LQKENI. The CDR3 loop is CASSPGRTGGYNEQFF. The CDR3 region has the DNA TGTGCCAGCTCACCAGGACGGACAGGGGGTTATAATGAGCAGTTCTTC.

The chain joins TRBV7-6 to TRBJ2-7; perhaps TRBD2 as D (6 bases). The CDR3 runs to 16 residues. CDR1 is SGHVS and CDR2 is FNYEAQ in the germline V gene. V shed 4 bases and J shed 0 bases, with 16 bases lying between them. CDR3 bases: TGTGCCAGCAGCTCAGAGAGCGGGCCGAGCTCCTACGAGCAGTACTTC. Protein sequence: CASSSESGPSSYEQYF.

The chain combines TRBV6-1 with TRBJ2-2, with 11 nucleotides matching TRBD2. The germline V gene encodes CDR1 MNHNS and CDR2 SASEGT. V lost 2 bases to trimming and J lost 8 bases; unmatched junction nucleotides: 7. The CDR3 totals 16 residues. CDR3 sequence: CASSEYSGRAWGELFF. CDR3 coding DNA: TGTGCCAGCAGTGAATATAGCGGGAGGGCCTGGGGGGAGCTGTTTTTT.

CDR3 bases: TGCGCCAGCAGCTTGGAGCCGAACACCGGGGAGCTGTTTTTT. This sequence encodes CASSLEPNTGELFF. The chain uses TRBV5-1 and TRBJ2-2, with D uncertain. Per germline, CDR1 SGHRS and CDR2 YFSETQ. V gave up 0 bases and J gave up 0 bases, with 3 bases separating them. CDR3 length equals 14 residues.

The chain combines TRBV19 with TRBJ2-7, with D perhaps matching TRBD2 (5 bases). The CDR3 runs 16 residues. In germline, CDR1 is LNHDA, CDR2 SQIVND (reference sequence). With 5 bases removed from V and 3 bases from J, the gap between germline ends came to 20 bases. The CDR3: CASSEGTRPPHYEQYF. As DNA, the CDR3 is TGTGCCAGTAGTGAGGGCACCCGCCCTCCTCACTACGAGCAGTACTTC.

The chain recombines TRBV29-1 with TRBJ2-1, with a possible D match to TRBD2 (6 bases). CDR3 length equals 11 residues. Trimming removed 6 bases from V and 9 bases from J, with 12 bases in between. Germline V lookup: CDR1 SQVTM, CDR2 ANQGSEA. The CDR3 reads CSVRTMSEQFF. CDR3 bases: TGCAGCGTCAGGACTATGAGTGAGCAGTTCTTC.